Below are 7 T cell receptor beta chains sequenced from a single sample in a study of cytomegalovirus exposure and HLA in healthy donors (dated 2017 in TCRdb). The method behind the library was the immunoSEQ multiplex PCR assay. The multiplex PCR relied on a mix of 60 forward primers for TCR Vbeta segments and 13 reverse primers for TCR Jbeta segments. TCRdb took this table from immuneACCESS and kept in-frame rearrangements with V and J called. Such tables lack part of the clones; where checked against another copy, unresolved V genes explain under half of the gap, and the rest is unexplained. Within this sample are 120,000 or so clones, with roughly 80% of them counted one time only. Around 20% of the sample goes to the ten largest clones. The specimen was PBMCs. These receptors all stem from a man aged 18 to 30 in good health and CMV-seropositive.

CDR3 amino acids: CASSPLASSGNTIYF. CDR3 bases: TGTGCCAGCTCACCACTAGCTAGCTCTGGAAACACCATATATTTT. V usage is TRBV18 and J usage is TRBJ1-3; D gene unclear. The CDR3 spans 15 residues. Trimming removed 1 base from V and 0 bases from J, with 7 bases in between. Germline CDR1 KGHSH, CDR2 LQKENI.

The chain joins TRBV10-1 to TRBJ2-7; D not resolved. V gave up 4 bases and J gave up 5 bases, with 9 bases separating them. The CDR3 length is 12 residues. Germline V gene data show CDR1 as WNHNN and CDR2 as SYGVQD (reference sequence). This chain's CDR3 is CASSATVDEQYF. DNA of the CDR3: TGCGCCAGCAGTGCAACGGTAGACGAGCAGTACTTC.

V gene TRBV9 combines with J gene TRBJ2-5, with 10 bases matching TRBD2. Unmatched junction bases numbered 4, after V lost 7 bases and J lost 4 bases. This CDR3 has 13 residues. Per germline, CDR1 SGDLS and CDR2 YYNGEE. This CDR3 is CASAPSGGETQYF. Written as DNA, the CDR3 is TGTGCCAGCGCGCCTAGCGGGGGAGAGACCCAGTACTTC.

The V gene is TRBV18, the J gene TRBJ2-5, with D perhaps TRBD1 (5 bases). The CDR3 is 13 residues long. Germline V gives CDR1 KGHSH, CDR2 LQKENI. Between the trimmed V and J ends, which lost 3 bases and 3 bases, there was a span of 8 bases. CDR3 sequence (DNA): TGTGCCAGCTCACCGTCCAGGGAAGAGACCCAGTACTTC. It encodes CASSPSREETQYF.

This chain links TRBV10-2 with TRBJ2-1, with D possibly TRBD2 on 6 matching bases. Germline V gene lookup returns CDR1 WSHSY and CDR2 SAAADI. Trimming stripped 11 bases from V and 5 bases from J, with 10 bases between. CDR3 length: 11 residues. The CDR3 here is CAGGKDNEQFF. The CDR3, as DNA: TGCGCCGGAGGGAAAGACAATGAGCAGTTCTTC.

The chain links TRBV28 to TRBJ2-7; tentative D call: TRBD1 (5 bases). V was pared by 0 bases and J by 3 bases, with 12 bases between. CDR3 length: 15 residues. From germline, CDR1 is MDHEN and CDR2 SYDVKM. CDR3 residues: CASSLWWTDSYEQYF. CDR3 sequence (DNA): TGTGCCAGCAGTTTATGGTGGACCGACAGCTACGAGCAGTACTTC.

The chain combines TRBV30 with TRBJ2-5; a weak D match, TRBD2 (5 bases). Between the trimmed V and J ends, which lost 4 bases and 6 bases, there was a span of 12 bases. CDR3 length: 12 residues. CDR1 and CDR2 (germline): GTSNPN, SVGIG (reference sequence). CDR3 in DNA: TGTGCCTGGAAACGAGGGATGAAGACCCAGTACTTC. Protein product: CAWKRGMKTQYF.